The rows below give T cell receptor beta chains drawn from one sample of a study of identifying expanded T cells in peripheral blood. The method was immunoSEQ multiplex PCR; TCRdb's version includes in-frame clones alone and lacks a portion of them. The sample holds about 58,000 clones; more than 70% are singletons and the top ten take 3.6%. Specimen: blood. These receptors came from a person aged 18 to 75 in good health. The CDR3 runs from the conserved cysteine through the conserved F or W. Each record gives: CDR3 protein, CDR3 DNA, J gene, V gene, clone size, D gene. D genes are given only for firm matches. Not all rows give a size; the values are once, few, many and, for expanded clones, a class.

CDR3aa: CASSPDRGLGANSPLHF
CDR3nt: TGTGCCAGCAGCCCAGACAGGGGATTAGGGGCCAATTCACCCCTCCACTTT
j_gene: TRBJ1-6
v_gene: TRBV11-2
abundance: few
d_gene: TRBD1

CDR3aa: CASSFTGLADTGELFF
CDR3nt: TGTGCCAGCAGCTTTACGGGACTAGCGGACACCGGGGAGCTGTTTTTT
j_gene: TRBJ2-2
v_gene: TRBV5-4
abundance: .
d_gene: TRBD2

CDR3aa: CASSLDVGQETQYF
CDR3nt: TGTGCCAGCAGCTTAGATGTAGGCCAAGAGACCCAGTACTTC
j_gene: TRBJ2-5
v_gene: TRBV7-8
abundance: .
d_gene: .

CDR3aa: CASSRTSPRYEQYF
CDR3nt: TGTGCCAGCAGTCGGACTAGCCCCCGCTACGAGCAGTACTTC
j_gene: TRBJ2-7
v_gene: TRBV6-5
abundance: .
d_gene: TRBD2

CDR3aa: CASSPSPNNEQFF
CDR3nt: TGTGCCAGCTCACCATCCCCGAACAATGAGCAGTTCTTC
j_gene: TRBJ2-1
v_gene: TRBV18
abundance: .
d_gene: .

CDR3aa: CASSQGVPGEGEQYF
CDR3nt: TGCGCCAGCAGCCAAGGAGTTCCAGGTGAGGGCGAGCAGTACTTC
j_gene: TRBJ2-7
v_gene: TRBV4-3
abundance: .
d_gene: .

CDR3aa: CASSDWFSSDTQYF
CDR3nt: TGTGCCAGCAGTGATTGGTTTAGTAGTGATACGCAGTATTTT
j_gene: TRBJ2-3
v_gene: TRBV2
abundance: few
d_gene: .

CDR3aa: CASSGSGERETQYF
CDR3nt: TGCGCCAGCAGTGGGTCGGGCGAGAGAGAGACCCAGTACTTC
j_gene: TRBJ2-5
v_gene: TRBV10-1
abundance: .
d_gene: .

CDR3aa: CASSLARGAGVPYEQYF
CDR3nt: TGTGCCAGCAGCTTAGCCCGAGGCGCGGGAGTACCCTACGAGCAGTACTTC
j_gene: TRBJ2-7
v_gene: TRBV7-2
abundance: .
d_gene: TRBD2

CDR3aa: CASSGTGGMNTEAFF
CDR3nt: TGTGCCAGCAGTGGGACAGGGGGCATGAACACTGAAGCTTTCTTT
j_gene: TRBJ1-1
v_gene: TRBV2
abundance: .
d_gene: TRBD1

CDR3aa: CASSRTVTNTGELFF
CDR3nt: TGTGCCAGCAGCCGTACAGTTACGAACACCGGGGAGCTGTTTTTT
j_gene: TRBJ2-2
v_gene: TRBV7-8
abundance: .
d_gene: .

CDR3aa: CASRGGGQGGAGELFF
CDR3nt: TGTGCCAGCAGGGGAGGTGGACAGGGAGGTGCCGGGGAGCTGTTTTTT
j_gene: TRBJ2-2
v_gene: TRBV28
abundance: .
d_gene: TRBD1

CDR3aa: CASSLWGSLSGNEQFF
CDR3nt: TGTGCCAGCAGTTTATGGGGTTCGTTAAGTGGGAATGAGCAGTTCTTC
j_gene: TRBJ2-1
v_gene: TRBV27
abundance: .
d_gene: .

CDR3aa: CASSLRGETQYF
CDR3nt: TGCGCCAGCAGCTTACGGGGAGAGACCCAGTACTTC
j_gene: TRBJ2-5
v_gene: TRBV5-1
abundance: .
d_gene: .

CDR3aa: CASSETGGSAEAFF
CDR3nt: TGTGCCAGCAGCGAAACAGGGGGCTCGGCTGAAGCTTTCTTT
j_gene: TRBJ1-1
v_gene: TRBV9
abundance: .
d_gene: TRBD1

CDR3aa: CASSMRTGTDTQYF
CDR3nt: TGTGCCAGTAGTATGCGGACAGGGACAGATACGCAGTATTTT
j_gene: TRBJ2-3
v_gene: TRBV19
abundance: .
d_gene: TRBD1

CDR3aa: CASSFSGNTIYF
CDR3nt: TGTGCCAGCAGTTTCTCTGGAAACACCATATATTTT
j_gene: TRBJ1-3
v_gene: TRBV7-2
abundance: .
d_gene: .